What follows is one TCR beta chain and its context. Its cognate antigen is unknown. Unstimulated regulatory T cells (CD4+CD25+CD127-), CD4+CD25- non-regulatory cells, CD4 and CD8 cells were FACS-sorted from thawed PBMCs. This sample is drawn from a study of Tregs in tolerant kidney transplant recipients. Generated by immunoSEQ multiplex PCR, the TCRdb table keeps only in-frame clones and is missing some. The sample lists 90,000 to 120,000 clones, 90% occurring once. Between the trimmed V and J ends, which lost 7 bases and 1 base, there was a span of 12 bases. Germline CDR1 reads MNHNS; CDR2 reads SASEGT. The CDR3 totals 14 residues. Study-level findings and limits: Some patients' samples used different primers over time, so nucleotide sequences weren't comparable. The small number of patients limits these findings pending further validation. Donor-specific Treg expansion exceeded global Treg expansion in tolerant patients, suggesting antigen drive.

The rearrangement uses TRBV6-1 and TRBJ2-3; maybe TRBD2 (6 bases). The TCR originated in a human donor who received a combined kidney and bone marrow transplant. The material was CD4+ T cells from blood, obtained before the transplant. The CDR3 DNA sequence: TGTGCCAGCACCATGACTAGGGGCACAGATACGCAGTATTTT. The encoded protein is CASTMTRGTDTQYF.